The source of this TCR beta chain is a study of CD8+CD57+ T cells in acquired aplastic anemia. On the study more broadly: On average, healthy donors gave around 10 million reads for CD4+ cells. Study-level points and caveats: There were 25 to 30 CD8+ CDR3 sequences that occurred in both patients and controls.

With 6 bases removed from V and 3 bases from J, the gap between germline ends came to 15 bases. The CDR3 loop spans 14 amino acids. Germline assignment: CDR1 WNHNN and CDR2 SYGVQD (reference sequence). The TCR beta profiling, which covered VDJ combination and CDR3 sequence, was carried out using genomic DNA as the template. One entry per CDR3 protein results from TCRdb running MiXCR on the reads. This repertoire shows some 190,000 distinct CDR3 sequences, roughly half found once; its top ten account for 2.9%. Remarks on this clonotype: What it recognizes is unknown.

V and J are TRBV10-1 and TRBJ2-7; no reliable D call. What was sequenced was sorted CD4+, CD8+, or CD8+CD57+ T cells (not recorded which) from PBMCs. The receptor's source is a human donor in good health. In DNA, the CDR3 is TGCGCCAGCAGCCCCCGTGGCGTTGGCTACGAGCAGTACTTC. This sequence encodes CASSPRGVGYEQYF.